This T cell receptor beta chain emerged from a study of T-cell reconstitution after alpha-beta-depleted transplantation in children. Unique molecular identifiers featured in how the TCRbeta library was prepared. TCRdb itself ran the PCR reads through MiXCR, one entry per CDR3 protein. The data hold hundreds of thousands of distinct CDR3 sequences, with about 16% observed a single time. V shed 6 bases and J 4 bases; nucleotides not matched to a gene: 13. CDR1 and CDR2 (germline): MNHNS, SASEGT. The CDR3 contains 16 residues. The sample holds a few counts of this clonotype. This TCR was sampled from a human donor who donated a stem cell graft to a child with acute lymphoblastic leukemia. This chain uses TRBV6-1 with TRBJ2-7; 9 bases agree with TRBD1. The sample in question was PBMCs from the stem cell graft donor, obtained from the stem cell graft. CDR3 bases: TGTGCCAGCAGCGCGGGACCCGGGACAGGGTTTTACGAGCAGTACTTC. Protein product: CASSAGPGTGFYEQYF.